This T cell receptor beta chain was obtained from a study of Ad26.COV2.S vaccination and SARS-CoV-2 variants. Study overall: A participant enrolled in the COV1001 Ad26.COV2.S trial arm provided the sample. Whole-study results and caveats: It was reported that spike-specific CD8+ and CD4+ T cell responses were substantially broad after vaccination.

Treatment: over 15 received Ad26.COV2.S at low or high dose, single or two shots; 5 received placebo; per-sample allocation not given. Sampling occurred on day 63 after the first vaccine or placebo injection. TCRdb keeps only in-frame clones here, not all; method: immunoSEQ multiplex PCR. The sample lists roughly 500,000 clones, approximately 88% seen once, with more than 10% in the top ten. This clone was seen only a few times. Its specificity is unknown. The CDR3 is 17 residues long. Germline CDR1 SGHTA, CDR2 FQGNSA. Trimming left V 0 bases short and J 0 bases short, with 12 bases between. The source of this sequence is a person aged 18-60 years who received the Ad26.COV2.S COVID-19 vaccine or a placebo. The V gene is TRBV7-2, the J gene TRBJ1-5; perhaps TRBD1 as D (5 bases). The sample consisted of peripheral blood, taken in a trial of Ad26.COV2.S vaccine versus placebo. CDR3 sequence (DNA): TGTGCCAGCAGCTTAGCTGGTGGGGGATATAGCAATCAGCCCCAGCATTTT. This codes for CASSLAGGGYSNQPQHF.